The 26 T cell receptor beta chains presented below share a single source sample, sequenced in a study of T cell responses to AZD1222 COVID-19 vaccine (dated by TCRdb to about 2021). Interpreted using the paper, the time point label stands for: about 28 days (+/-7) after the second vaccine dose. The treatment or condition label corresponds to: meningococcal conjugate vaccine given as trial control. Receptor libraries were prepared by the immunoSEQ multiplex PCR assay. Sourced from immuneACCESS, this table was stored by TCRdb with only in-frame sequences that have V and J called. A share of the clones is absent; for the studies checked, an unresolved V gene accounts for under half, and the remainder has no known explanation. Here the sample has 80,000 or so clones; about three quarters occur a single time. The ten largest make up roughly a quarter of the sample. This material consisted of peripheral blood, taken 28 days after the second dose of the MenACWY control vaccine. These receptors were taken from an adult who received the MenACWY meningococcal vaccine as a control.

This chain links TRBV20-1 with TRBJ1-6; 9 nucleotides align to TRBD1. Germline V gives CDR1 DFQATT, CDR2 SNEGSKA (reference sequence). The trim removed 3 bases at V and 5 bases at J, leaving 8 bases unmatched. This CDR3 is built from 16 residues. This CDR3 is CSASGTGLGDNSPLHF. The DNA of the CDR3 is TGCAGTGCTAGTGGGACAGGGCTGGGGGATAATTCACCCCTCCACTTT.

Only one count was recorded for this clone. V gene TRBV19 combines with J gene TRBJ2-2, with a possible D match to TRBD2 (5 bases). Looked up from germline, CDR1 is LNHDA and CDR2 is SQIVND (reference sequence). V was trimmed by 6 bases and J by 3 bases, leaving 14 bases between them. The CDR3 extends over 15 amino acids. For the CDR3, the DNA is TGTGCCAGTAGGAATCTCGGGGTGTACACCGGGGAGCTGTTTTTT. Residues: CASRNLGVYTGELFF.

This chain links TRBV19 with TRBJ1-5; a weak D match, TRBD1 (5 bases). Germline CDR1 reads LNHDA; CDR2 reads SQIVND (reference sequence). The CDR3 sequence is 14 residues long. V lost 4 bases to trimming and J lost 5 bases, with 12 bases between them. CDR3 amino acids: CASSKAGKDQPQHF. The CDR3 coding sequence is TGTGCCAGTAGTAAGGCAGGGAAGGATCAGCCCCAGCATTTT.

The rearrangement uses TRBV28 and TRBJ1-4, with D perhaps matching TRBD1 (6 bases). CDR3 length: 16 amino acids. Per the germline V gene, CDR1 is MDHEN and CDR2 is SYDVKM. V was cut by 7 bases and J by 0 bases, with 15 bases left in between. This CDR3 is CASNGGRTSTNEKLFF. The CDR3 region has the DNA TGTGCCAGCAATGGGGGCAGAACGTCAACTAATGAAAAACTGTTTTTT.

This rearrangement joins TRBV6-5 to TRBJ1-2; 8 bases line up with TRBD1. CDR3 size: 16 residues. The germline V gene has CDR1 MNHEY and CDR2 SVGAGI. V lost 4 bases and J lost 4; bases outside the gene matches: 11. CDR3: CASSLGDRRRGYGYTF. The CDR3 DNA reads TGTGCCAGCAGTTTGGGGGACAGGAGGAGAGGCTATGGCTACACCTTC.

To note about this clone: The identical CDR3 is also encoded by other nucleotide sequences in the sample. This rearrangement joins TRBV19 to TRBJ1-1; a possible D gene is TRBD1 (5 bases). V lost 3 bases and J lost 5, with 13 bases in between. There are 14 residues in the CDR3. Germline V gene lookup returns CDR1 LNHDA and CDR2 SQIVND (reference sequence). The CDR3 bases are TGTGCCAGTAGTATCGTTGGCGGGGGAACTGAAGCTTTCTTT. It encodes CASSIVGGGTEAFF.

The chain recombines TRBV5-8 with TRBJ2-7; perhaps D is TRBD1 or TRBD2 (5 bases each). The CDR3 is 16 residues long. The germline CDR1 and CDR2 sequences are SGHTS and YDEGEE. V was clipped by 0 bases and J by 3 bases, with 16 bases between them. The CDR3 reads CASSLDRWDGDYEQYF. The CDR3 DNA follows: TGTGCCAGCAGCTTGGATCGGTGGGACGGGGACTACGAGCAGTACTTC.

J is TRBJ2-2 and V is TRBV9; D gene uncertain. Germline CDR1 is SGDLS and CDR2 is YYNGEE. Trimming cost V 4 bases and J 2 bases, with 12 bases left between them. The CDR3 is made up of 15 amino acids. CDR3 coding DNA: TGTGCCAGCAGCCCGGACGGACCAAACACCGGGGAGCTGTTTTTT. Amino acids: CASSPDGPNTGELFF.

The chain links TRBV6-6 to TRBJ1-2; D remains ambiguous. The CDR3 runs 13 residues. The V and J ends lost 5 bases and 2 bases respectively, with 9 bases between them. Per the germline V gene, CDR1 is MNHNY and CDR2 is SVGAGI (reference sequence). CDR3 coding DNA: TGTGCCAGCAGTAACGTGGGGAACTATGGCTACACCTTC. Amino acids: CASSNVGNYGYTF.

In DNA form, the CDR3 reads TGTGCCAGCTCACCGGGACTAGCGGGAGCGACCGGGGAGCTGTTTTTT. Residues: CASSPGLAGATGELFF. The rearrangement links TRBV18 to TRBJ2-2; 14 bases agree with TRBD2. Germline V CDR1 and CDR2: KGHSH, LQKENI. V shed 3 bases and J 5 bases; nucleotides not matched to a gene: 2. CDR3 length: 16 amino acids.

The chain combines TRBV2 with TRBJ1-5, with 7 bases matching TRBD1. V lost 6 bases, J lost 7 bases, and 9 bases stayed unmatched. Germline V gene lookup returns CDR1 SNHLY and CDR2 FYNNEI. This CDR3 spans 14 amino acids. The CDR3 DNA is TGTGCCAGCAGCCCCGACAGGGAACCCCAGCCCCAGCATTTT. Translation: CASSPDREPQPQHF. The full variable domain, with the rest looked up from reference TRBV2 and TRBJ1-5, is EPEVTQTPSHQVTQMGQEVILRCVPISNHLYFYWYRQILGQKVEFLVSFYNNEISEKSEIFDDQFSVERPDGSNFTLKIRSTKLEDSAMYFCASSPDREPQPQHFGDGTRLSIL.

This rearrangement joins TRBV7-8 to TRBJ1-1; D ambiguous. Looked up from germline, CDR1 is SGHVS and CDR2 is FQNEAQ. The germline V and J ends were trimmed by 1 base and 4 bases, with 10 bases remaining between them. The CDR3 covers 14 residues. CDR3 in DNA: TGTGCCAGCAGCTTAGTCGGGTTCGGCACTGAAGCTTTCTTT. This gives the protein CASSLVGFGTEAFF.

This clone appeared once. The chain recombines TRBV5-1 with TRBJ1-3; D might be TRBD1 (5 bases). The CDR3 has 14 amino acids. Germline V gives CDR1 SGHRS, CDR2 YFSETQ. V lost 4 bases, J lost 4 bases, and 12 bases lay in between. The CDR3: CASSPGTGGNTIYF. The CDR3 coding sequence is TGCGCCAGCAGCCCAGGGACGGGAGGAAACACCATATATTTT.

The CDR3 DNA is TGTGCCAGCAGCTTAGGGCGGCGCGTCTCTGAAGCTTTCTTT. Protein sequence: CASSLGRRVSEAFF. The chain has TRBV7-8 and TRBJ1-1, with no clear D. Trimming pared 1 base from V and 6 bases from J, leaving 12 bases between. CDR3 length: 14 amino acids. Germline assignment: CDR1 SGHVS and CDR2 FQNEAQ. The whole variable domain, remainder taken from reference TRBV7-8 and TRBJ1-1, is GAGVSQSPRYKVAKRGQDVALRCDPISGHVSLFWYQQALGQGPEFLTYFQNEAQLDKSGLPSDRFFAERPEGSVSTLKIQRTQQEDSAVYLCASSLGRRVSEAFFGQGTRLTVV.

V usage is TRBV6-5 and J usage is TRBJ1-6, with TRBD1 identical over 7 bases. The CDR3 is 15 amino acids. Germline CDR1 MNHEY, CDR2 SVGAGI. With V trimmed by 4 bases and J by 7 bases, 7 bases remained unmatched. CDR3 DNA: TGTGCCAGCAGTTCCCGACAGGGATCCAATTCACCCCTCCACTTT. Encoded protein: CASSSRQGSNSPLHF.

The rearrangement links TRBV5-6 to TRBJ2-1; 12 bases agree with TRBD2. The germline gives CDR1 SGHDT, CDR2 YYEEEE. There are 18 residues in the CDR3. V was pared by 0 bases and J by 7 bases, with 11 bases of the junction left unmatched. Here the CDR3 DNA reads TGTGCCAGCAGCTTGGTGCTAGCGGGAGGGCCCTCAGGGAATGAGCAGTTCTTC. It translates to CASSLVLAGGPSGNEQFF. Supplemented by reference TRBV5-6 and TRBJ2-1, the full variable domain reads DAGVTQSPTHLIKTRGQQVTLRCSPKSGHDTVSWYQQALGQGPQFIFQYYEEEERQRGNFPDRFSGHQFPNYSSELNVNALLLGDSALYLCASSLVLAGGPSGNEQFFGPGTRLTVL.

The V gene is TRBV13, the J gene TRBJ2-5; D is ambiguous. Trimming left V 2 bases short and J 1 base short, with 8 bases between. The CDR3 is 14 residues long. Germline V CDR1 and CDR2: PRHDT, FYEKMQ (reference sequence). The CDR3 sequence is CASSLKGIQETQYF. The CDR3 DNA follows: TGTGCCAGCAGCTTAAAAGGGATCCAAGAGACCCAGTACTTC.

This clone was seen more than once but under ten times. The V gene is TRBV3-1 (or the pseudogene TRBV3-2), the J gene TRBJ1-1, with a weak D call TRBD1 (5 bases). The CDR3 runs 13 residues. Germline values: CDR1 LGHDT, CDR2 YNNKEL (reference sequence). V gave up 5 bases and J gave up 3 bases, with 10 bases separating them. Here the CDR3 DNA reads TGTGCCAGCAGCATAAGGGGCGACACTGAAGCTTTCTTT. It encodes CASSIRGDTEAFF.

This chain connects TRBV5-1 to TRBJ2-7; no firm D call. The CDR3 has 13 residues. Germline CDR1 is SGHRS and CDR2 is YFSETQ. Trimming pared 1 base from V and 0 bases from J, leaving 5 bases between. The CDR3 protein is CASSLTVSYEQYF. The DNA of the CDR3 is TGCGCCAGCAGCTTGACGGTCTCCTACGAGCAGTACTTC.

The chain couples TRBV2 to TRBJ2-1; D unresolved. Deletions cut 4 bases from V and 3 bases from J, with 7 bases between. The CDR3 runs to 13 residues. CDR1 is SNHLY and CDR2 is FYNNEI in the germline V gene. This CDR3 is CASSGQFYNEQFF. CDR3 DNA: TGTGCCAGCAGTGGGCAGTTCTACAATGAGCAGTTCTTC.

CDR3: CASSLFSNRRYEQYF. The CDR3 bases are TGTGCCAGCAGCTTGTTTTCAAACAGGCGGTACGAGCAGTACTTC. J is TRBJ2-7 and V is TRBV5-7; D may be TRBD1 (5 bases). TRBV5-7 qualifies as an ORF whose function is uncertain. This CDR3 is 15 amino acids long. V gave up 1 base and J gave up 4 bases, with 15 bases separating them.

The chain joins TRBV11-2 to TRBJ2-6; D not certain. Trimming took off 5 bases at V and 2 bases at J, with 13 bases between the two ends. In germline, CDR1 is SGHAT, CDR2 FQNNGV. There are 16 residues in the CDR3. CDR3 bases: TGTGCCAGCAGCCCCCCGAACCCCGCTGGGGCCAACGTCCTGACTTTC. Its translation is CASSPPNPAGANVLTF.

The rearrangement links TRBV18 to TRBJ2-2, with TRBD1 as a possible D gene (5 bases). Germline V gene data show CDR1 as KGHSH and CDR2 as LQKENI. The CDR3 spans 15 residues. Trimming took off 0 bases at V and 5 bases at J, with 10 bases between the two ends. In DNA form, the CDR3 reads TGTGCCAGCTCACCACCGAAGGGGTTTACCGGGGAGCTGTTTTTT. Amino acid sequence: CASSPPKGFTGELFF.

The chain employs TRBV6-2 or TRBV6-3 and TRBJ2-7; D is unresolved. The CDR3 covers 13 residues. CDR1 is MNHEY and CDR2 is SVGEGT in the germline V gene. The V and J ends lost 6 bases and 6 bases respectively, with 15 bases between them. The CDR3 protein is CASSTPAFREQYF. The CDR3 nucleotides are TGTGCCAGCAGCACTCCAGCGTTTCGCGAGCAGTACTTC.

The V and J genes are TRBV12-3 or TRBV12-4 and TRBJ2-1; D is perhaps TRBD2 (6 bases). The CDR3 length is 11 residues. Trimming took off 4 bases at V and 8 bases at J, with 6 bases between the two ends. The CDR3 spells CASSWEDEQFF. CDR3 coding DNA: TGTGCCAGCAGTTGGGAGGATGAGCAGTTCTTC.

The sample holds a few counts of this clone. This chain joins TRBV7-6 and TRBJ2-7; D unclear. Germline V lookup: CDR1 SGHVS, CDR2 FNYEAQ. The CDR3 contains 16 residues. V was pared by 4 bases and J by 0 bases, with 16 bases between. CDR3 amino acids: CASSCTTDGDSYEQYF. CDR3 in DNA: TGTGCCAGCAGCTGCACCACAGACGGCGACTCCTACGAGCAGTACTTC.